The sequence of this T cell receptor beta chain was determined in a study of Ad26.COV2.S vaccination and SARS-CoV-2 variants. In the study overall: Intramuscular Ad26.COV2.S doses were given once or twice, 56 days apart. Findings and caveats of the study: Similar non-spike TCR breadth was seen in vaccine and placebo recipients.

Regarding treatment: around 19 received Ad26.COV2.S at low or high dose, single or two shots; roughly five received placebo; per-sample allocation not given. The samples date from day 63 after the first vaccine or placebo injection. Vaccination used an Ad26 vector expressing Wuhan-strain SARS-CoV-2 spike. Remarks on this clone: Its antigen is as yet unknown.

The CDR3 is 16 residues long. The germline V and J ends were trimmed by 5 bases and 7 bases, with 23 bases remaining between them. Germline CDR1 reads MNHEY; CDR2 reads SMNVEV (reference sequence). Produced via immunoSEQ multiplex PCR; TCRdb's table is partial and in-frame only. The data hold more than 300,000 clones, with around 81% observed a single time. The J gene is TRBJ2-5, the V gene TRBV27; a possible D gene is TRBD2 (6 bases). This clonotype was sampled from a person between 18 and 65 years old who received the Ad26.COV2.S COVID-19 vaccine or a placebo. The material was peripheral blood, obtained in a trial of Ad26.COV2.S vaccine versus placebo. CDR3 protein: CASSRVYSGVPGTQYF. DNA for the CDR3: TGTGCCAGCAGTAGAGTCTATAGCGGAGTCCCGGGGACCCAGTACTTC.